Listed below are T cell receptor beta chains from one sample, sequenced in a study of blood T cell repertoires in COVID-19. Profiling relied on immunoSEQ multiplex PCR, and the TCRdb table lists in-frame clones only, not all of them. The sample contains fewer than 200,000 clones, 88% of which appear only once. Sequenced sample: PBMCs or T cells enriched from blood (not recorded which). Receptors were obtained from a young woman who had recovered from COVID-19. The CDR3 runs from the conserved cysteine through the conserved F or W. Each record gives: CDR3 protein, V gene, J gene, CDR3 length.

CDR3aa: CASSPVQETQYF
v_gene: TRBV18
j_gene: TRBJ2-5
len: 12

CDR3aa: CASSLGGLSTYEQYF
v_gene: TRBV5-1
j_gene: TRBJ2-7
len: 15

CDR3aa: CASSRGSLNTEAFF
v_gene: TRBV18
j_gene: TRBJ1-1
len: 14

CDR3aa: CASSPSGGVETQYF
v_gene: TRBV9
j_gene: TRBJ2-5
len: 14

CDR3aa: CASSTRQVNSNQPQHF
v_gene: TRBV27
j_gene: TRBJ1-5
len: 16

CDR3aa: CASSLGPGQVTEAFF
v_gene: TRBV7-2
j_gene: TRBJ1-1
len: 15

CDR3aa: CATSSRSGTGNEKLFF
v_gene: TRBV15
j_gene: TRBJ1-4
len: 16

CDR3aa: CASSQQQGDNSPLHF
v_gene: TRBV6-2/TRBV6-3
j_gene: TRBJ1-6
len: 15

CDR3aa: CAWSVGSSGTNEKLFF
v_gene: TRBV30
j_gene: TRBJ1-4
len: 16

CDR3aa: CASSWNRDYGYTF
v_gene: TRBV27
j_gene: TRBJ1-2
len: 13

CDR3aa: CAISESISGGRDEQFF
v_gene: TRBV10-3
j_gene: TRBJ2-1
len: 16

CDR3aa: CASSLDLRVQYF
v_gene: TRBV14
j_gene: TRBJ2-7
len: 12

CDR3aa: CASSLDRERGYTF
v_gene: TRBV5-1
j_gene: TRBJ1-2
len: 13

CDR3aa: CASSPTGWDTGELFF
v_gene: TRBV7-3
j_gene: TRBJ2-2
len: 15

CDR3aa: CASSQEQGYVYGYTF
v_gene: TRBV19
j_gene: TRBJ1-2
len: 15

CDR3aa: CASSYPMTRRGGDTQYF
v_gene: TRBV6-2/TRBV6-3
j_gene: TRBJ2-3
len: 17

CDR3aa: CASSQAGVGNTIYF
v_gene: TRBV4-3
j_gene: TRBJ1-3
len: 14

CDR3aa: CASSFIWGGSADTQYF
v_gene: TRBV11-1
j_gene: TRBJ2-3
len: 16

CDR3aa: CASSLSSGREKQETQYF
v_gene: TRBV7-7
j_gene: TRBJ2-5
len: 17

CDR3aa: CASSGRNTGELFF
v_gene: TRBV12-3/TRBV12-4
j_gene: TRBJ2-2
len: 13

CDR3aa: CASSILSGDTQYF
v_gene: TRBV19
j_gene: TRBJ2-3
len: 13

CDR3aa: CASSLTYRDTEAFF
v_gene: TRBV7-9
j_gene: TRBJ1-1
len: 14

CDR3aa: CASSRDSPFYNEQFF
v_gene: TRBV5-1
j_gene: TRBJ2-1
len: 15

CDR3aa: CASTRGAGELFF
v_gene: TRBV19
j_gene: TRBJ2-2
len: 12

CDR3aa: CASSEFAGGVSPLHF
v_gene: TRBV25-1
j_gene: TRBJ1-6
len: 15

CDR3aa: CASSIGTSGGPTGELFF
v_gene: TRBV19
j_gene: TRBJ2-2
len: 17

CDR3aa: CASSYRNPGYEQYF
v_gene: TRBV27
j_gene: TRBJ2-7
len: 14

CDR3aa: CASSLSGGGYTF
v_gene: TRBV28
j_gene: TRBJ1-2
len: 12

CDR3aa: CASSQSLGEQYF
v_gene: TRBV18
j_gene: TRBJ2-7
len: 12

CDR3aa: CASSPRGTPEAFF
v_gene: TRBV19
j_gene: TRBJ1-1
len: 13

CDR3aa: CASSLSDRASPGEQYF
v_gene: TRBV27
j_gene: TRBJ2-7
len: 16

CDR3aa: CASHSGGAMADTQYF
v_gene: TRBV4-1
j_gene: TRBJ2-3
len: 15

CDR3aa: CASSLEVAGGREKLFF
v_gene: TRBV7-9
j_gene: TRBJ1-4
len: 16

CDR3aa: CAWSVLWASGNTIYF
v_gene: TRBV30
j_gene: TRBJ1-3
len: 15

CDR3aa: CASSSHPTGRYGYTF
v_gene: TRBV5-5
j_gene: TRBJ1-2
len: 15

CDR3aa: CASSFLSEGNQPQHF
v_gene: TRBV28
j_gene: TRBJ1-5
len: 15

CDR3aa: CASGGGTSGRETQYF
v_gene: TRBV12-5
j_gene: TRBJ2-5
len: 15

CDR3aa: CAWKRVMNTGELFF
v_gene: TRBV30
j_gene: TRBJ2-2
len: 14

CDR3aa: CASSKGQGVEAFF
v_gene: TRBV6-2/TRBV6-3
j_gene: TRBJ1-1
len: 13

CDR3aa: CASSSLGQGTEAFF
v_gene: TRBV19
j_gene: TRBJ1-1
len: 14

CDR3aa: CASSIEGQPQHF
v_gene: TRBV19
j_gene: TRBJ1-5
len: 12

CDR3aa: CASYGQGNEKLFF
v_gene: TRBV28
j_gene: TRBJ1-4
len: 13

CDR3aa: CASPPQGLEDTEAFF
v_gene: TRBV19
j_gene: TRBJ1-1
len: 15

CDR3aa: CPGCYVRGFRNTIYF
v_gene: TRBV29-1
j_gene: TRBJ1-3
len: 15

CDR3aa: CSARGNEQFF
v_gene: TRBV29-1
j_gene: TRBJ2-1
len: 10

CDR3aa: CASSLLGWLGGVGDQPQHF
v_gene: TRBV28
j_gene: TRBJ1-5
len: 19

CDR3aa: CASSLAFSEREQYF
v_gene: TRBV7-9
j_gene: TRBJ2-7
len: 14

CDR3aa: CASSSNPGTSGGTNYEQYF
v_gene: TRBV5-1
j_gene: TRBJ2-7
len: 19

CDR3aa: CASSGTGLREAFF
v_gene: TRBV2
j_gene: TRBJ1-1
len: 13

CDR3aa: CASSFGQGGMTNEKLFF
v_gene: TRBV18
j_gene: TRBJ1-4
len: 17